Listed below are T cell receptor beta chains from one sample, sequenced in a study of T cells after yellow fever vaccination. Each CDR3 protein gets one entry after TCRdb re-called the 5' RACE reads with MiXCR. The sample consists of 250,000 to 350,000 distinct CDR3 sequences, around 4.5% of them appearing once. The sequencing used PBMCs, collected 15 days after the yellow fever booster vaccination. These receptors all come from a man younger than 35 who received the YFV17D yellow fever vaccine. Each CDR3 is given with its conserved first and last residue. D genes are given only for firm matches. Expanded clones get a size class; other rows say once, few or many, or leave the size out.

CDR3nt: TGTGCCAGCAGCGCCGGTGAAGCAGGGGGCTGGGAGACCCAGTACTTC
CDR3aa: CASSAGEAGGWETQYF
j_gene: TRBJ2-5
abundance: many
d_gene: TRBD1
v_gene: TRBV5-5

CDR3nt: TGTGCCAGCAGCTTCGCGGGGGGTGCTCCTATCTCTGGGGCCAACGTCCTGACTTTC
CDR3aa: CASSFAGGAPISGANVLTF
j_gene: TRBJ2-6
abundance: few
d_gene: TRBD2
v_gene: TRBV7-9

CDR3nt: TGTGCCAGCAGCCTAGACAGGGGGCTCGAAAAACTGTTTTTT
CDR3aa: CASSLDRGLEKLFF
j_gene: TRBJ1-4
abundance: .
d_gene: TRBD1
v_gene: TRBV5-4

CDR3nt: TGTGCCAGCAGTTTTGGGCAGTATAGCAATCAGCCCCAGCATTTT
CDR3aa: CASSFGQYSNQPQHF
j_gene: TRBJ1-5
abundance: many
d_gene: .
v_gene: TRBV12-3/TRBV12-4

CDR3nt: TGTGCCAGCAGCTTAGATGGGACAGCCTACAATGAGCAGTTCTTC
CDR3aa: CASSLDGTAYNEQFF
j_gene: TRBJ2-1
abundance: many
d_gene: TRBD1
v_gene: TRBV7-2

CDR3nt: TGTGCCAGCAGTTTCGACAGGGGTTCGCAGCCCCAGCATTTT
CDR3aa: CASSFDRGSQPQHF
j_gene: TRBJ1-5
abundance: few
d_gene: TRBD1
v_gene: TRBV12-3/TRBV12-4

CDR3nt: TGCAGTGCCATACAGGGGGCCACCTACGAGCAGTACTTC
CDR3aa: CSAIQGATYEQYF
j_gene: TRBJ2-7
abundance: .
d_gene: TRBD1
v_gene: TRBV20-1

CDR3nt: TGTGCCAGCAGTGTCGGTGTCGGGGTATGGTTCTTC
CDR3aa: CASSVGVGVWFF
j_gene: TRBJ2-1
abundance: many
d_gene: .
v_gene: TRBV7-3

CDR3nt: TGTGCCAGCAACCTGCTAGGGGCGAACACCGGGGAGCTGTTTTTT
CDR3aa: CASNLLGANTGELFF
j_gene: TRBJ2-2
abundance: few
d_gene: .
v_gene: TRBV5-4

CDR3nt: TGTGCCAGCAGGGGAGACAGTTCCTTTAACTATGGCTACACCTTC
CDR3aa: CASRGDSSFNYGYTF
j_gene: TRBJ1-2
abundance: few
d_gene: .
v_gene: TRBV2

CDR3nt: TGTGCTAGTGGTTTGGTACTACGGCAGGGGGCGGTTAAATCACCCCTCCACTTT
CDR3aa: CASGLVLRQGAVKSPLHF
j_gene: TRBJ1-6
abundance: few
d_gene: TRBD1
v_gene: TRBV12-5

CDR3nt: TGTGCCAGCAGTCCTCAGGGTAACGGTCAGCCCCAGCATTTT
CDR3aa: CASSPQGNGQPQHF
j_gene: TRBJ1-5
abundance: many
d_gene: .
v_gene: TRBV12-3/TRBV12-4

CDR3nt: TGCGCCAGCAGCTTGGATAGCGGGGTAAATACAGATACGCAGTATTTT
CDR3aa: CASSLDSGVNTDTQYF
j_gene: TRBJ2-3
abundance: .
d_gene: TRBD2
v_gene: TRBV5-1

CDR3nt: TGTGCCAGCAGCCCGCGACAGGGAGAGAACACTGAAGCTTTCTTT
CDR3aa: CASSPRQGENTEAFF
j_gene: TRBJ1-1
abundance: few
d_gene: TRBD1
v_gene: TRBV14

CDR3nt: TGTGCCAGCAGCCGAGGGGCACCGTCAGGGCGGACCGGGGAGCTGTTTTTT
CDR3aa: CASSRGAPSGRTGELFF
j_gene: TRBJ2-2
abundance: few
d_gene: .
v_gene: TRBV7-6

CDR3nt: TGTGCCAGCAGTGAAGGGGCGACAGGGAGGTTTGCTGAAGCTTTCTTT
CDR3aa: CASSEGATGRFAEAFF
j_gene: TRBJ1-1
abundance: .
d_gene: TRBD1
v_gene: TRBV2

CDR3nt: TGTGCCAGCAGTGAAGCACGGATTTGGAGCTCTGGAAACACCATATATTTT
CDR3aa: CASSEARIWSSGNTIYF
j_gene: TRBJ1-3
abundance: few
d_gene: .
v_gene: TRBV2

CDR3nt: TGCGCCAGCAGCTTGGCAGGGGTATCGAACACCGGGGAGCTGTTTTTT
CDR3aa: CASSLAGVSNTGELFF
j_gene: TRBJ2-2
abundance: few
d_gene: .
v_gene: TRBV5-1

CDR3nt: TGTGCTAGTGGTATTGGAGGCTCCTACAATGAGCAGTTCTTC
CDR3aa: CASGIGGSYNEQFF
j_gene: TRBJ2-1
abundance: few
d_gene: .
v_gene: TRBV12-5

CDR3nt: TGCAGTGCTAGAATGGCGGAAAACTGGAATGAGCAGTTCTTC
CDR3aa: CSARMAENWNEQFF
j_gene: TRBJ2-1
abundance: .
d_gene: .
v_gene: TRBV20-1

CDR3nt: TGTGCCAGCAGTTACTCGGCCCTTACCTCTGGGGCCAACGTCCTGACTTTC
CDR3aa: CASSYSALTSGANVLTF
j_gene: TRBJ2-6
abundance: .
d_gene: .
v_gene: TRBV6-5

CDR3nt: TGTGCCAGCAGTGACTGGCAGTACCAAGAGACCCAGTACTTC
CDR3aa: CASSDWQYQETQYF
j_gene: TRBJ2-5
abundance: few
d_gene: .
v_gene: TRBV6-5

CDR3nt: TGCAGTTCCGGACTAGCGGGTTACCAAGAGACCCAGTACTTC
CDR3aa: CSSGLAGYQETQYF
j_gene: TRBJ2-5
abundance: few
d_gene: TRBD2
v_gene: TRBV20-1

CDR3nt: TGTGCCAGCAGCTCGGACAGGTGGGATACCGAGCAGTACTTC
CDR3aa: CASSSDRWDTEQYF
j_gene: TRBJ2-7
abundance: many
d_gene: TRBD1
v_gene: TRBV7-2

CDR3nt: TGTGCCAGCAGCCTCGGGGCCTTGAGCAATCAGCCCCAGCATTTT
CDR3aa: CASSLGALSNQPQHF
j_gene: TRBJ1-5
abundance: many
d_gene: .
v_gene: TRBV4-2

CDR3nt: TGTGCCAGCAGCAGATGGGGACCGAACGATGAGACCCAGTACTTC
CDR3aa: CASSRWGPNDETQYF
j_gene: TRBJ2-5
abundance: .
d_gene: .
v_gene: TRBV7-6

CDR3nt: TGTGCCAGCAGTACGGTTTCAGGTTTTAGCAATCAGCCCCAGCATTTT
CDR3aa: CASSTVSGFSNQPQHF
j_gene: TRBJ1-5
abundance: many
d_gene: .
v_gene: TRBV6-6

CDR3nt: TGTGCCAGCAGCTGGGATGACAGGGCAAATTCACCCCTCCACTTT
CDR3aa: CASSWDDRANSPLHF
j_gene: TRBJ1-6
abundance: few
d_gene: TRBD1
v_gene: TRBV5-6

CDR3nt: TGCAGTGCTAGAGTTATCTGGCGGATGAATGAGCAGTTCTTC
CDR3aa: CSARVIWRMNEQFF
j_gene: TRBJ2-1
abundance: many
d_gene: .
v_gene: TRBV20-1

CDR3nt: TGTGCCACCAGTGTTCTTGGGTACGGCTACACCTTC
CDR3aa: CATSVLGYGYTF
j_gene: TRBJ1-2
abundance: many
d_gene: .
v_gene: TRBV24-1

CDR3nt: TGTGCCAGCAGCTTATCCGGTCGCGGGTTTTCCTCTGGAAACACCATATATTTT
CDR3aa: CASSLSGRGFSSGNTIYF
j_gene: TRBJ1-3
abundance: .
d_gene: .
v_gene: TRBV11-2

CDR3nt: TGCGCCAGCAGCCGGGGGACAGGGGGCTCCCGGCGATTCCAAGAGACCCAGTACTTC
CDR3aa: CASSRGTGGSRRFQETQYF
j_gene: TRBJ2-5
abundance: many
d_gene: TRBD1
v_gene: TRBV4-1

CDR3nt: TGCGCCAGCAGCCCATCGAAGGGGGCGGCTGAAGCTTTCTTT
CDR3aa: CASSPSKGAAEAFF
j_gene: TRBJ1-1
abundance: .
d_gene: TRBD1
v_gene: TRBV5-1

CDR3nt: TGTGCCAGCAGCGAAGGGGGCTTGGGAGCTTTCTTT
CDR3aa: CASSEGGLGAFF
j_gene: TRBJ1-1
abundance: few
d_gene: TRBD1
v_gene: TRBV27

CDR3nt: TGTGCCAGCAGCCCATTTTCGAACCCCGTAGCGGCTTTCTTT
CDR3aa: CASSPFSNPVAAFF
j_gene: TRBJ1-1
abundance: .
d_gene: .
v_gene: TRBV7-3

CDR3nt: TGCAGTGTTCCCTCGGGAACGGTGAACACTGAAGCTTTCTTT
CDR3aa: CSVPSGTVNTEAFF
j_gene: TRBJ1-1
abundance: few
d_gene: .
v_gene: TRBV20-1

CDR3nt: TGTGCCAGCAGTTACCGGGTTAACTATGGCTACACCTTC
CDR3aa: CASSYRVNYGYTF
j_gene: TRBJ1-2
abundance: many
d_gene: .
v_gene: TRBV19

CDR3nt: TGTGCCAGCAATACCGGGACTAGCGACTACAATGAGCAGTTCTTC
CDR3aa: CASNTGTSDYNEQFF
j_gene: TRBJ2-1
abundance: few
d_gene: TRBD2
v_gene: TRBV2

CDR3nt: TGCGCCAGCAGCGTGCTAGCGGGGGGCTACAATGAGCAGTTCTTC
CDR3aa: CASSVLAGGYNEQFF
j_gene: TRBJ2-1
abundance: many
d_gene: TRBD2
v_gene: TRBV5-1

CDR3nt: TGCGCCAGCAGTTCTGACGGGACAGGGGGTGATGAGCAGTTCTTC
CDR3aa: CASSSDGTGGDEQFF
j_gene: TRBJ2-1
abundance: few
d_gene: TRBD1
v_gene: TRBV5-1

CDR3nt: TGTGCCATCAGTGAGTCCGAGGGAGAGACCCAGTACTTC
CDR3aa: CAISESEGETQYF
j_gene: TRBJ2-5
abundance: few
d_gene: .
v_gene: TRBV10-3

CDR3nt: TGTGCCAGCAGTCCCGGACTAGCGGGGGGCCTAGCCAAAAACATTCAGTACTTC
CDR3aa: CASSPGLAGGLAKNIQYF
j_gene: TRBJ2-4
abundance: many
d_gene: TRBD2
v_gene: TRBV27

CDR3nt: TGTGCCAGCAGCTATACAGGGGTTAATGAAAAACTGTTTTTT
CDR3aa: CASSYTGVNEKLFF
j_gene: TRBJ1-4
abundance: few
d_gene: TRBD1
v_gene: TRBV5-6

CDR3nt: TGTGCCAGCAGCCCGCACAGGGGTGGCGGCTACACCTTC
CDR3aa: CASSPHRGGGYTF
j_gene: TRBJ1-2
abundance: many
d_gene: TRBD1
v_gene: TRBV9

CDR3nt: TGTGCCAGCCAGGATCCGACAGGAAAAGAGACCCAGTACTTC
CDR3aa: CASQDPTGKETQYF
j_gene: TRBJ2-5
abundance: .
d_gene: .
v_gene: TRBV12-3/TRBV12-4

CDR3nt: TGTGCCAGCAGCTTGCTAGCGGGGGACAATGAGCAGTTCTTC
CDR3aa: CASSLLAGDNEQFF
j_gene: TRBJ2-1
abundance: .
d_gene: TRBD2
v_gene: TRBV7-2

CDR3nt: TGTGCCAGCAGCTGGGGAGGGGGCACCTATAATTCACCCCTCCACTTT
CDR3aa: CASSWGGGTYNSPLHF
j_gene: TRBJ1-6
abundance: .
d_gene: TRBD1
v_gene: TRBV7-9

CDR3nt: .
CDR3aa: CASSTSILPEKTDTQYF
j_gene: TRBJ2-3
abundance: many
d_gene: .
v_gene: TRBV6-5

CDR3nt: TGTGCCAGCACTCTCCAACAGGGTATTGAGCAGTTCTTC
CDR3aa: CASTLQQGIEQFF
j_gene: TRBJ2-1
abundance: .
d_gene: .
v_gene: TRBV7-9

CDR3nt: TGTGCCATCACTAGACGGCAAACTGCGGGCAATGAGCAGTTCTTC
CDR3aa: CAITRRQTAGNEQFF
j_gene: TRBJ2-1
abundance: many
d_gene: .
v_gene: TRBV10-3

CDR3nt: TGTGCCAGCAGCTTTAGAGTGAGCGGGGGGTTTATCTACGAGCAGTACTTC
CDR3aa: CASSFRVSGGFIYEQYF
j_gene: TRBJ2-7
abundance: .
d_gene: TRBD2
v_gene: TRBV7-2

CDR3nt: TGTGCCAGCAGCTTCTCAGGGACGAACACTGAAGCTTTCTTT
CDR3aa: CASSFSGTNTEAFF
j_gene: TRBJ1-1
abundance: many
d_gene: .
v_gene: TRBV7-9

CDR3nt: TGCGCCAGCAGCCAAGAAGTCGGAGGAGGTTTGCTGAACACTGAAGCTTTCTTT
CDR3aa: CASSQEVGGGLLNTEAFF
j_gene: TRBJ1-1
abundance: many
d_gene: .
v_gene: TRBV4-1

CDR3nt: TGCAGTGCTAGTATCGGACTAGCGGAAGAGACCCAGTACTTC
CDR3aa: CSASIGLAEETQYF
j_gene: TRBJ2-5
abundance: many
d_gene: TRBD2
v_gene: TRBV20-1

CDR3nt: TGTGCCAGCTCCCTGGTAGGGGGACCAAGAATGAACACTGAAGCTTTCTTT
CDR3aa: CASSLVGGPRMNTEAFF
j_gene: TRBJ1-1
abundance: .
d_gene: .
v_gene: TRBV13

CDR3nt: TGTGCCAGCGGGGAGACAGGCTTCCCTCCCTACGAGCAGTACTTC
CDR3aa: CASGETGFPPYEQYF
j_gene: TRBJ2-7
abundance: .
d_gene: .
v_gene: TRBV6-2/TRBV6-3

CDR3nt: TGTGCCAGCAGCTTAGGACAGGGCCGCTGGGATGGCTACACCTTC
CDR3aa: CASSLGQGRWDGYTF
j_gene: TRBJ1-2
abundance: many
d_gene: TRBD1
v_gene: TRBV7-2